This record covers a single TCR beta chain. Its specific antigen is unknown. At one of its ends the junction is not consistent with the germline gene, which may arise from a read error. For sequencing of the TCRbeta CDR3 region, genomic DNA was extracted from the sorted cells. The immunoSEQ Assay was used for sequencing of TCRbeta CDR3 regions. Here the immuneACCESS table is served through TCRdb, limited to in-frame sequences with V and J called. Missing clones are a known gap in these copies; in checked studies unresolved V genes cover under half, and the rest lacks a known reason. This sample holds approximately 82,000 clones; roughly 90% were observed only once. The ten biggest clones cover 10% of the sample. The data were taken from a study of OX40 agonist ivuxolimab in advanced cancers. Study-level background: Ivuxolimab was an agonistic, fully human IgG2 monoclonal antibody directed against OX40 (CD134), a costimulatory receptor. Intravenous ivuxolimab was administered to patients every 2 weeks at six dose levels: 0.01, 0.1, 0.3, 1.5, 3 and 10 mg/kg. Patients were allowed to have had prior anti-PD-1, anti-PD-L1 or anti-CTLA-4 therapy, and around 43% of the dose-escalation patients had been treated with checkpoint inhibitors. The paper describes the monotherapy dose-escalation part (N ≈ 52 patients) of the phase I trial of ivuxolimab. Partial responses occurred in three dose-escalation patients: two with cutaneous melanoma and one with hepatocellular carcinoma. Of the roughly 52 dose-escalation patients, hepatocellular carcinoma was present in about 20, melanoma in approximately 15, renal cell carcinoma in 9 and head and neck cancer in 9. The point of sequencing TCRbeta in the periphery was to test whether ivuxolimab changed TCR sequence diversity and drove clonal T-cell expansion. In the dose-escalation cohort, 82.7% of patients were male, and the mean age was approximately 60 years, with a range of about 23 to 80. The investigation overall reported the following: Low levels of normalized T-cell clonal expansion were also shown by some nonresponding patients. After ivuxolimab, more expanded clones were found on average in CD8+ T cells than in CD4+ T cells. Clonal expansion of both CD4+ and CD8+ blood T cells was observed from baseline to week 6 at doses 0.1 to 3.0 mg/kg. Antigen specificity was not determined for the clonally expanded peripheral T cells. In partial responders in the 0.1-3.0 mg/kg groups, normalized peripheral clonal expansion was found to be among the lowest, especially among CD8+ T cells.

The trial excluded patients who had a history of autoimmune disease or who were on systemic immunosuppression. Peripheral blood for TCR sequencing was collected from all dose cohorts at baseline, on cycle 4 day 1, and on cycle 7 day 1. The samples were drawn from a first-in-human, open-label, multicenter phase I dose-escalation trial of ivuxolimab. Adults with locally advanced or metastatic head and neck squamous cell, hepatocellular, melanoma or renal cell carcinoma were enrolled in the trial. Before TCR sequencing, CD4+ T cells and CD8+ T cells from peripheral blood were sorted into separate populations. The cysteine opens and the phenylalanine closes a CDR3 of 12 amino acids. Just CDR3 DNA is preserved here, 36 bases in frame from base 1. From a lookup of the germline V gene, CDR1 and CDR2 are MNHEY and SVGAGI.

The sequences come from CD4+ or CD8+ T cells sorted from blood, collected in a trial of the OX40 agonist ivuxolimab. The clonotype comes from an adult with an advanced solid tumor such as melanoma, head and neck, liver or kidney cancer. The chain uses TRBV6-5 and TRBJ2-7; tentative D gene TRBD2, with 6 bases matching. The DNA sequence reads TGTGCCAGCAGCGAGGAGGGTTTGTGGAAACACTTC. This translates into CASSEEGLWKHF.